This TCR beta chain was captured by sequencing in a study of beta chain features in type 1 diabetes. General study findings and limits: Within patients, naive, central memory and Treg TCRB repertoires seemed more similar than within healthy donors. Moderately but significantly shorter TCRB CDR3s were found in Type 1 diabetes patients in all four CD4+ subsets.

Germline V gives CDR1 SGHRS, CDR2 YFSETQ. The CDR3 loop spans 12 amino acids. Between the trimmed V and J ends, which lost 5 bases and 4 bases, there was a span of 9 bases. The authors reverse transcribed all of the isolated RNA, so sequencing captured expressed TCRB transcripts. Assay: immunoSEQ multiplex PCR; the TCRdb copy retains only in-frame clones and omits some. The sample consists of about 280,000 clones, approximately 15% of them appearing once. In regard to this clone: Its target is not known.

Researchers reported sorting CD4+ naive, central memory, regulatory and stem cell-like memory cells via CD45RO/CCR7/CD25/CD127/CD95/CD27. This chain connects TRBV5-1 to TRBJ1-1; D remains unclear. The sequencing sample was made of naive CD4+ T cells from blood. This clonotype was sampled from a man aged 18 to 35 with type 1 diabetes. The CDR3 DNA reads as TGCGCCAGCAGTCTCAGAGGCACTGAAGCTTTCTTT. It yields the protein CASSLRGTEAFF.